A selection of T cell receptor beta chains follows, all from one sample in a study of blood T cell repertoires in COVID-19. Profiled with immunoSEQ multiplex PCR; TCRdb holds only in-frame clones, not every one. The sample includes under 200,000 clones, about 83% seen only once; the top ten take roughly 3.9%. Sequences were obtained from peripheral blood. These receptors came from a man between 18 and 35 years old with active or convalescent COVID-19. CDR3s include the opening cysteine and the closing phenylalanine or tryptophan. A D gene is named only where the DNA matches it firmly. Clone size is given for some rows only: seen once, a few or many times, or a class if the clone is expanded.

>-|-|TRBV19|TRBJ2-7
TGTGCCAGTACTGCCAGGGGCGGGTCCTACGAGCAGTACTTC
CASTARGGSYEQYF
>-|-|TRBV5-1|TRBJ1-6
TGCGCCAGCAGCTTCCAGGGTTCCGAAAATTCACCCCTCCACTTT
CASSFQGSENSPLHF
>-|-|TRBV10-3|TRBJ2-7
TGTGCCATCAGTGAAATGGAGTCGGACTACGAGCAGTACTTC
CAISEMESDYEQYF
>-|-|TRBV9|TRBJ2-5
TGTGCCAGCAGCGTAGATTCCTACCTCGGGACCCAGTACTTC
CASSVDSYLGTQYF
>once|-|TRBV2|TRBJ2-2
TGTGCCAGCAGTTTAGTTTTAACCGGGGAGCTGTTTTTT
CASSLVLTGELFF
>-|TRBD2|TRBV6-5|TRBJ2-1
TGTGCCAGCGGCCAGCGGGGCCATGAGCAGTTCTTC
CASGQRGHEQFF
>-|-|TRBV19|TRBJ1-1
TGTGCCAGTAGTGTGACAGCGAACACTGAAGCTTTCTTT
CASSVTANTEAFF
>-|-|TRBV11-3|TRBJ1-3
TGTGCCAGCAGCTTAACGAGCTCTGGAAACACCATATATTTT
CASSLTSSGNTIYF
>-|-|TRBV5-1|TRBJ2-7
TGCGCCAGCAGCTCTGCAGGGGACAATGCGCACGAGCAGTACTTC
CASSSAGDNAHEQYF
>-|-|TRBV27|TRBJ2-7
TGTGCCAGCAGTTTATCTTTACAGACCCTTGGAGAGCAGTACTTC
CASSLSLQTLGEQYF
>-|-|TRBV24-1|TRBJ1-2
TGTGCCACCAGTGACCCTGTCGGAGGGGGGGTTGGCTACACCTTC
CATSDPVGGGVGYTF
>-|-|TRBV5-5|TRBJ1-3
TGTGCCAGCAGTCCACGGGGGAACTCTGGAAACACCATATATTTT
CASSPRGNSGNTIYF
>-|-|TRBV28|TRBJ1-5
TGTGCCAGCAGTTCCCCGGGAACTCAGCCCCAGCATTTT
CASSSPGTQPQHF
>once|-|TRBV7-9|TRBJ1-2
TGTGCCAGCAGCTTAAACCAGTTGACAGCCGGATGGGGCTACACCTTC
CASSLNQLTAGWGYTF
>-|TRBD2|TRBV6-5|TRBJ2-5
TGTGCCAGCAGTCAGGGCCTAGCGGGGGGGGAGTACTTC
CASSQGLAGGEYF
>-|-|TRBV7-9|TRBJ1-1
TGTGCCAGCAGCTTCTCAGGCACTGAAGCTTTCTTT
CASSFSGTEAFF
>-|TRBD1|TRBV5-1|TRBJ2-2
TGCGCCAGCAGGCTGACAGGGCTCACCGGGGAGCTGTTTTTT
CASRLTGLTGELFF
>-|TRBD1|TRBV24-1|TRBJ2-2
TGTGCCACCAGTGATTCAGGGACAGGGATCACCGGGGAGCTGTTTTTT
CATSDSGTGITGELFF
>-|-|TRBV24-1|TRBJ2-3
TGTGCCACCCGGAAGGGGCCTTACACAGATACGCAGTATTTT
CATRKGPYTDTQYF
>-|TRBD2|TRBV5-1|TRBJ2-3
TGCGCCAGCAGGTCGGGACTAGATACAGATACGCAGTATTTT
CASRSGLDTDTQYF
>once|TRBD1|TRBV30|TRBJ1-1
TGTGCATGGGCAGGACAGGGTTCGAACACTGAAGCTTTCTTT
CAWAGQGSNTEAFF
>-|-|TRBV4-3|TRBJ2-2
TGCGCCAGCAGGGAGGAGAGCGGCGACACCGGGGAGCTGTTTTTT
CASREESGDTGELFF
>-|-|TRBV6-4|TRBJ1-6
TGTGCCAGCAGTGCCCAGTCAGGGGTTGGTTCACCCCTCCACTTT
CASSAQSGVGSPLHF
>many|-|TRBV4-3|TRBJ1-2
TGCGCCAGCAGCCAAGGTCGCGGCTATGGCTACACCTTC
CASSQGRGYGYTF
>-|TRBD2|TRBV7-2|TRBJ2-1
TGTGCCAGCAGCTTACCCTCCGGACTAGCGGATTACTCCTACAATGAGCAGTTCTTC
CASSLPSGLADYSYNEQFF
>-|TRBD1|TRBV30|TRBJ2-7
TGTGCCTGGAGAGCAGGGGGTCAGGTTCACGAGCAGTACTTC
CAWRAGGQVHEQYF
>once|-|TRBV27|TRBJ1-1
TGTGCCAGCAGCCGGGGGGAGAGCGGTGAAGCTTTCTTT
CASSRGESGEAFF
>-|-|TRBV5-1|TRBJ1-1
TGCGCCAGCAGCTTGGGGGGGCACACTGAAGCTTTCTTT
CASSLGGHTEAFF
>-|TRBD2|TRBV7-9|TRBJ2-2
TGTGCCAGCAGCTCCCCCGAGCGGGAGAACACCGGGGAGCTGTTTTTT
CASSSPERENTGELFF
>-|TRBD2|TRBV5-1|TRBJ2-5
TGCGCCAGCAGCCTGTCGACTAGCGGAAAAGAGACCCAGTACTTC
CASSLSTSGKETQYF